Below, one TCR beta chain is given with its context. Its target is unknown. At colonoscopy, a blood sample was also collected. The data were taken from a study of pediatric ulcerative colitis. Regarding the study as a whole: Two rectal clonotypes were found only in ulcerative colitis patients, all of them. Clonal expansions reduced rectal repertoire diversity in acute severe colitis.

The CDR3 sequence is 14 residues long. V trimming: 6 bases; J trimming: 15 bases; junction bases outside the gene matches: 13. Looked up from germline, CDR1 is MDHEN and CDR2 is SYDVKM. Profiling relied on immunoSEQ multiplex PCR, and the TCRdb table lists in-frame clones only, not all of them. The sample includes 30,000 to 45,000 clones, 70% to 90% of them seen just once. The chain links TRBV28 to TRBJ2-1; 11 bases are shared with TRBD2. The specimen sequenced was blood. This TCR came from a girl between 5 and 17 years old with moderate ulcerative colitis. The DNA for the CDR3 is TGTGCCAGCAGCCTGACTAGCGGGAAGGCATGGACGTTCTTC. It codes for CASSLTSGKAWTFF.